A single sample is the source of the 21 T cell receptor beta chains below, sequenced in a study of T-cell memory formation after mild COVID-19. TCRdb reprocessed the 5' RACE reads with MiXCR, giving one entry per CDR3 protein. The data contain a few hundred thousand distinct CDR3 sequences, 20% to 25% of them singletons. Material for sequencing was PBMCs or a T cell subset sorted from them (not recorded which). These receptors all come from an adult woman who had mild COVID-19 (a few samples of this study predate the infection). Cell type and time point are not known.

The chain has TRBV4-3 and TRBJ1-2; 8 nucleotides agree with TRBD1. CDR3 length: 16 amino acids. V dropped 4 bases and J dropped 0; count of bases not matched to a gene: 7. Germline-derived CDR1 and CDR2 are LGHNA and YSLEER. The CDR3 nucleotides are TGCGCCAGCAGCCCGACGGCGACAGGGGCTAACTATGGCTACACCTTC. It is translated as CASSPTATGANYGYTF.

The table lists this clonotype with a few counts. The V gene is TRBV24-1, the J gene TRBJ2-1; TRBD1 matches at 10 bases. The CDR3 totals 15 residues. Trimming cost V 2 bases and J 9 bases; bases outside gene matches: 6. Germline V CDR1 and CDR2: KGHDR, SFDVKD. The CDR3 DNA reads TGTGCCACCAGTGATTCAGGACAGGGGGACCCTGAGCAGTTCTTC. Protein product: CATSDSGQGDPEQFF.

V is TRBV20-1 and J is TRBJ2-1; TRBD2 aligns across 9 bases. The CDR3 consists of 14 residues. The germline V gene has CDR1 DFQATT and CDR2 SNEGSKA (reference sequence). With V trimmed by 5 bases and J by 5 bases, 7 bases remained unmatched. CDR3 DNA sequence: TGCAGTGCTGACCCGGGACTAGCCCACAATGAGCAGTTCTTC. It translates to CSADPGLAHNEQFF.

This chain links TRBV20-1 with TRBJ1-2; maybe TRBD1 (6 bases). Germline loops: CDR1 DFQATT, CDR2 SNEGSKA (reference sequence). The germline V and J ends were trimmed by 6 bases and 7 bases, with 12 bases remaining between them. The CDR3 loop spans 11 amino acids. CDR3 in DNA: TGCAGTGCCGAGGAGGGGGGTGGCTACACCTTC. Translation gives CSAEEGGGYTF.

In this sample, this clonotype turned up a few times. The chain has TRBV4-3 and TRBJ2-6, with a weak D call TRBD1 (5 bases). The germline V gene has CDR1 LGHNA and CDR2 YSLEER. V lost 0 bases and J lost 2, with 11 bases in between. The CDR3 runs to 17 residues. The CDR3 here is CASSQDERGTGANVLTF. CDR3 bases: TGCGCCAGCAGCCAAGATGAAAGGGGTACTGGGGCCAACGTCCTGACTTTC.

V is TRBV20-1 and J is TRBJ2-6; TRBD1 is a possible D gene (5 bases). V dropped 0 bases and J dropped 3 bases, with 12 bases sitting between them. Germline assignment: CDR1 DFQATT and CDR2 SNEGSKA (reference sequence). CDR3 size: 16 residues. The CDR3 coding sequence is TGCAGTGCTAGAGATATACGCAGGGATGGGGCCAACGTCCTGACTTTC. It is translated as CSARDIRRDGANVLTF.

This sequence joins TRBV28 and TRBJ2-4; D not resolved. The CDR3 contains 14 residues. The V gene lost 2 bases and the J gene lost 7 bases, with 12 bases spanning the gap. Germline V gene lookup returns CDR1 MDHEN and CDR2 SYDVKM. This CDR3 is CASSLRDVSNIQYF. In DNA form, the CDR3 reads TGTGCCAGCAGTTTAAGGGATGTTAGCAACATTCAGTACTTC.

CDR3 sequence (DNA): TGTGCCAGCAGCGCCCGGACAGGGGATAACACTGAAGCTTTCTTT. Translated, it gives CASSARTGDNTEAFF. This sequence joins TRBV9 and TRBJ1-1, with 9 bases aligning to TRBD1. In germline, CDR1 is SGDLS, CDR2 YYNGEE. The CDR3 loop spans 15 amino acids. Losses at the gene ends were 3 bases for V and 2 bases for J; bases not matched to a gene: 5.

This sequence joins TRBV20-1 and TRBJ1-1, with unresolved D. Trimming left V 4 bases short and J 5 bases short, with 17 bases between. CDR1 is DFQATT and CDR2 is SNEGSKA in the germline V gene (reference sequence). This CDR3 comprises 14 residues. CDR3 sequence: CSATPAGVRTEAFF. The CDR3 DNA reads TGCAGTGCTACACCGGCCGGTGTTAGGACTGAAGCTTTCTTT.

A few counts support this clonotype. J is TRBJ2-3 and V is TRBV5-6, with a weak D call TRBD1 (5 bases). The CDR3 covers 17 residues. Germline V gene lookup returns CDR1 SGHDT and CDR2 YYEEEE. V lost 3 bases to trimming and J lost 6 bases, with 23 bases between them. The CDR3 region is CASSSTRTHRKADTQYF. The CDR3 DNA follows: TGTGCCAGCAGCTCAACTCGGACACATAGAAAGGCGGATACGCAGTATTTT.

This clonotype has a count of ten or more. The CDR3 bases are TGTGCCAGCAGCTTAGGCATGGGTGTAGGCGGGAGCTTCCTGAATGAGCAGTTCTTC. This codes for CASSLGMGVGGSFLNEQFF. V is TRBV7-2 and J is TRBJ2-1, with 7 bases fitting TRBD2. Germline-derived CDR1 and CDR2 are SGHTA and FQGNSA. The CDR3 extends over 19 amino acids. V was clipped by 1 base and J by 7 bases; unmatched bases: 19.

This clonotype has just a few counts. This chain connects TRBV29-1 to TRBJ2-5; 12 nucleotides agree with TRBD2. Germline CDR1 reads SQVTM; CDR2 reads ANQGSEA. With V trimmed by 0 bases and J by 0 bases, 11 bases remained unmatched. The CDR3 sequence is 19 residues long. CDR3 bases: TGCAGCGTTGAAGATTGGGCTAGCGGGGGGGCCTCGTACCAAGAGACCCAGTACTTC. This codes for CSVEDWASGGASYQETQYF.

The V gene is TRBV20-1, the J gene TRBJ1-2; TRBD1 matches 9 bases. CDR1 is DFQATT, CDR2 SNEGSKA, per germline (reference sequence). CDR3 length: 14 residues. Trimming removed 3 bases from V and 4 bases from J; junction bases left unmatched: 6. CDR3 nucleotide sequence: TGCAGTGCTAGTACAGGGGGCGCGAGCTATGGCTACACCTTC. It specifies CSASTGGASYGYTF.

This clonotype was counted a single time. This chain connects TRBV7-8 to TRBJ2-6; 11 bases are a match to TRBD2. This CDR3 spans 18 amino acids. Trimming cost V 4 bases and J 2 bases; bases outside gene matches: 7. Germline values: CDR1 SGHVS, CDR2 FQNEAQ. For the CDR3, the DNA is TGTGCCAGCAGCTACGTTACTAGCGGGAGCGCTGGGGCCAACGTCCTGACTTTC. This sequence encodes CASSYVTSGSAGANVLTF.

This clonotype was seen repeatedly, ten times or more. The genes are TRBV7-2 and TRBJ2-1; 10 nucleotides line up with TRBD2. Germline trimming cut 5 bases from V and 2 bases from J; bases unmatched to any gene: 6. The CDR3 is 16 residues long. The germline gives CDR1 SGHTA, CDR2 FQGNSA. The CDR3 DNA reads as TGTGCCAGCAGCCTGCTAGCGGGAGAGCCCTACAATGAGCAGTTCTTC. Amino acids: CASSLLAGEPYNEQFF.

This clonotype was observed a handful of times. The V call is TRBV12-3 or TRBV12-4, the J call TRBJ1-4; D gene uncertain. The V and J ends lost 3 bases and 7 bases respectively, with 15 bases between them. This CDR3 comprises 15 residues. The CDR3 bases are TGTGCCAGCAGTTTTGATGGTAGGAGAGGTGAAAAACTGTTTTTT. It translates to CASSFDGRRGEKLFF.

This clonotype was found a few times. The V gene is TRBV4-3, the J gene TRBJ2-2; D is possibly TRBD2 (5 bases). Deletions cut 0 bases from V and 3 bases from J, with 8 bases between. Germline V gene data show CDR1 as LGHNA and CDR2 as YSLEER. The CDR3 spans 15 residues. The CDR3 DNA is TGCGCCAGCAGCCAAGAGGACTTGTACACCGGGGAGCTGTTTTTT. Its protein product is CASSQEDLYTGELFF.

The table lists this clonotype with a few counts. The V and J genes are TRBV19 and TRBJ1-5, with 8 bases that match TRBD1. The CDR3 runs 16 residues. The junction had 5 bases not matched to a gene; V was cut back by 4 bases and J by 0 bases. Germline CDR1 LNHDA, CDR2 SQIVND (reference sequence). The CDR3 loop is CASSTRTGHSNQPQHF. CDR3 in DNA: TGTGCCAGTAGTACGAGGACAGGGCATAGCAATCAGCCCCAGCATTTT.

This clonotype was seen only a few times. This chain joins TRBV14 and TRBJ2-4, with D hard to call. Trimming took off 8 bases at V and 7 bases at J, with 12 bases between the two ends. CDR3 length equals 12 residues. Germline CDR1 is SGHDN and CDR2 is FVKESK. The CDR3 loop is CASGPRQNIQYF. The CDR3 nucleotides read TGTGCCAGCGGGCCTAGGCAGAACATTCAGTACTTC.

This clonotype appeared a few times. This CDR3 is CASSLSERYGYTF. For the CDR3, the DNA is TGTGCCAGCAGTTTATCTGAGCGCTATGGCTACACCTTC. The chain employs TRBV12-3 or TRBV12-4 and TRBJ1-2; D is unclear. With 2 bases removed from V and 4 bases from J, the gap between germline ends came to 8 bases. There are 13 residues in the CDR3.

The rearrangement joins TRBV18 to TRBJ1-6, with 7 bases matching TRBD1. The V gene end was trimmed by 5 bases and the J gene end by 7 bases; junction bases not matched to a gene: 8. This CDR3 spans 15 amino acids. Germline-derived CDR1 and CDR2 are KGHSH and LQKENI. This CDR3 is CASSADRDRNSPLHF. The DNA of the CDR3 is TGTGCCAGCTCAGCGGACCGGGACAGAAATTCACCCCTCCACTTT.